Listed below are T cell receptor beta chains from one sample, sequenced in a study of blood T cell repertoires in COVID-19. Profiling relied on immunoSEQ multiplex PCR, and the TCRdb table lists in-frame clones only, not all of them. The sample yields 180,000 or so clones, about 86% seen once. The sample consisted of peripheral blood. Receptor source: a woman aged 60-75 years with COVID-19, enrolled during active disease. Each CDR3 is given with its conserved first and last residue. D genes are given only for firm matches. Clone size is not always given. Where it is, it says once, few, many or a class for expanded clones.

j_gene,d_gene,v_gene,abundance,CDR3nt,CDR3aa
TRBJ2-7,TRBD1,TRBV4-1,NA,TGCGCCAGCAGCCAAACCCCCGGGACAGGGGGCTACGAGCAGTACTTC,CASSQTPGTGGYEQYF
TRBJ2-7,TRBD2,TRBV7-9,many,TGTGCCAGCAGCCGTCTAGCGGGAGTATCATACGAGCAGTACTTC,CASSRLAGVSYEQYF
TRBJ1-1,TRBD1,TRBV14,NA,TGTGCCAGCAGCCACCGACAGGGGGCCGAAAGGGGGGCTTTCTTT,CASSHRQGAERGAFF
TRBJ1-2,NA,TRBV6-5,NA,TGTGCCAGCAGTTTCGGCGGTTCTAACTATGGCTACACCTTC,CASSFGGSNYGYTF
TRBJ2-6,NA,TRBV4-1,NA,TGCGCCAGCAGCCAAGGACAGTCCTCTGGGGCCAACGTCCTGACTTTC,CASSQGQSSGANVLTF
TRBJ2-5,NA,TRBV24-1,NA,TGTGCCACCAGTGATACACTAGAGTTACCTCAAGAGACCCAGTACTTC,CATSDTLELPQETQYF
TRBJ1-4,NA,TRBV18,NA,TGTGCCAGCTCTCCGGTGACAACTAATGAAAAACTGTTTTTT,CASSPVTTNEKLFF
TRBJ2-3,TRBD2,TRBV9,NA,TGTGCCAGCAGCCCCAGGGCGGGAGAGGTAGTGAATACGCAGTATTTT,CASSPRAGEVVNTQYF
TRBJ1-2,NA,TRBV19,NA,TGTGCCAGTAGTCTTTTGGACAGTAAAGGCTACACCTTC,CASSLLDSKGYTF
TRBJ1-2,NA,TRBV28,NA,TGTGCCAGCAGCCGGGAATTTACCAGGACCTTC,CASSREFTRTF
TRBJ2-7,NA,TRBV11-2,NA,TGTGCCAGCAGCTTAAGGGAGTACGAGCAGTACTTC,CASSLREYEQYF
TRBJ2-7,NA,TRBV6-2/TRBV6-3,NA,TGTGCCAGCAGTTGGGAGCTCTTCTCCTACGAGCAGTACTTC,CASSWELFSYEQYF
TRBJ1-4,NA,TRBV20-1,NA,TGCAGTGCTAGAGGACAGCTCCAACTGTTTTTT,CSARGQLQLFF
TRBJ1-2,NA,TRBV10-3,NA,TGTGCCGCAGGGGTTGGGACACCGGGCAATAATCGCTATGGCTACACCTTC,CAAGVGTPGNNRYGYTF
TRBJ2-4,TRBD1,TRBV27,NA,TGTGCCAGCAGGGACAGGGGACCGGGAAACATTCAGTACTTC,CASRDRGPGNIQYF
TRBJ2-7,TRBD2,TRBV19,NA,TGTGCCAGTAGTATCGTTACTAGCGGATCCTACGAGCAGTACTTC,CASSIVTSGSYEQYF
TRBJ2-1,TRBD1,TRBV4-3,NA,TGCGCCAGCAGCCAGGGTCCGGGACAGGGGGTCTTCTCCTACAATGAGCAGTTCTTC,CASSQGPGQGVFSYNEQFF
TRBJ2-1,NA,TRBV6-6,once,TGTGCCAGCAGTACGGGGGACTGGTTTGATGAGCAGTTCTTC,CASSTGDWFDEQFF
TRBJ1-6,NA,TRBV2,NA,TGTGCCAGCATGGACAGCTATTCACCCCTCCACTTT,CASMDSYSPLHF
TRBJ2-1,TRBD2,TRBV29-1,NA,TGCAGCGTTGGGGGGACTAGCGGAACCTTTTGGAATGAGCAGTTCTTC,CSVGGTSGTFWNEQFF
TRBJ1-1,NA,TRBV14,NA,TGTGCCAGCAGCCAGATTCGCGGGGGGAGCACTGAAGCTTTCTTT,CASSQIRGGSTEAFF
TRBJ2-1,TRBD1,TRBV5-1,NA,TGCGCCAGCAGCTTGGGGGGACAGGGGGTAACCTACAATGAGCAGTTCTTC,CASSLGGQGVTYNEQFF
TRBJ2-1,TRBD2,TRBV24-1,NA,TGTGCCACCAGTGATTTTGTAGCGGGAGGGCCAGGGGAGCAGTTCTTC,CATSDFVAGGPGEQFF
TRBJ2-2,TRBD2,TRBV6-1,NA,TGTGCCAGCAGTGAACTAGCGGGAGGGACCGGGGAGCTGTTTTTT,CASSELAGGTGELFF
TRBJ1-1,NA,TRBV5-1,NA,TGCGCCAGCAGCTTGGTGACCTCAGGAGGCACTGAAGCTTTCTTT,CASSLVTSGGTEAFF
TRBJ2-1,TRBD2,TRBV6-6,once,TGTGCCAGCAGTTACATAGCGGGACTCTACAATGAGCAGTTCTTC,CASSYIAGLYNEQFF
TRBJ1-4,TRBD1,TRBV28,NA,TGTGCCAGCAGGCCGGGACAGGCGGGTGAAAAACTGTTTTTT,CASRPGQAGEKLFF